The source of this T cell receptor (beta chain) is a study of spatial heterogeneity in lung cancer (dated by TCRdb to about 2019). Looking at the study overall: More beta-chain than alpha-chain transcripts were consistently detected, likely reflecting higher beta-chain transcript abundance. TCR alpha and beta repertoires were quantitatively compared across multiple tumor regions, matched nontumor lung and blood in non-small cell lung cancer. In the raw uncorrected reads, each unique combination of TCR and UMI appeared on average more than ten times. At surgery, 200 or so tumor regions, around 68 matched nontumor lung samples and more than 55 PBMC samples were TCR-sequenced for both alpha and beta chains. TCR repertoire features were related to nonsynonymous mutation counts determined by whole-exome sequencing of tumor tissue.

The germline ends are 7 bases apart after V is trimmed by 0 bases and J by 1 base. The cysteine opens and the phenylalanine closes a CDR3 of 14 amino acids. The entry retains the CDR3 DNA only, 42 bases that are in frame from base 1. Looking up the germline V gene yields CDR1 SGHDT and CDR2 YYEEEE. The sample holds many counts of this clonotype. Its antigen specificity is not known. Base quality data are lacking; no much larger clone is found one base away. Library preparation used 5' RACE. The reads were generated on a NextSeq 500. In the TCR library protocol, a unique molecular identifier was attached to each TCR cDNA molecule so that PCR and sequencing errors could be corrected. In the authors' own workflow: TCR identification, UMI-based error correction and CDR3 extraction were all carried out with Decombinator tools. Expanded TCRs were defined as those above a frequency of 2 per 1,000, corresponding to the top 1% of the tumor frequency distribution. Renyi diversity was computed with the R vegan package after each repertoire had been subsampled 100 times to 5,000 TCRs. CDR3 similarity networks were built from amino acid triplet string-kernel similarity, connecting CDR3s with pairwise similarity above 0.82. TCRdb trimmed public reads at Q25 via fastp, called clones via MiXCR and kept in-frame beta chains. CDR3 protein duplicates are merged, each entry listing the most common genes and DNA. TCRdb, not the original authors, processed these V and J calls. The sample yields roughly 9,800 distinct CDR3 sequences; roughly 6% were counted once. The ten top clones hold roughly 31% of the sample.

Points the paper makes about the study in general: Additional single-cell paired TCR alpha and beta sequencing was considered necessary to confirm, at a functional level, the hypothesis that regional TCRs recognize regional mutations.

The time point label, read with the paper, signifies: sample taken at primary tumor resection. Donors were around 69 patients with early-stage, untreated non-small cell lung cancer from the lung TRACERx cohort. Whole RNA extracted from tumor and nontumor lung tissue, or from cryopreserved PBMC samples, was used for TCR sequencing without cell sorting. Only patients with enough RNA available from two or more tumor regions were chosen for TCR sequencing. Tumor and adjacent nontumor lung specimens were reviewed by a lung pathologist before selection. The chain couples TRBV5-6 to TRBJ2-5; the D gene is not confidently resolved. The TCR comes from a male donor with early-stage non-small cell lung cancer. The sequenced sample was normal lung tissue next to the tumor, obtained at surgery. The nucleotide sequence reads TGTGCCAGCAGCTTGGGGCAGGTCCAAGAGACCCAGTACTTC. Protein translation: CASSLGQVQETQYF.